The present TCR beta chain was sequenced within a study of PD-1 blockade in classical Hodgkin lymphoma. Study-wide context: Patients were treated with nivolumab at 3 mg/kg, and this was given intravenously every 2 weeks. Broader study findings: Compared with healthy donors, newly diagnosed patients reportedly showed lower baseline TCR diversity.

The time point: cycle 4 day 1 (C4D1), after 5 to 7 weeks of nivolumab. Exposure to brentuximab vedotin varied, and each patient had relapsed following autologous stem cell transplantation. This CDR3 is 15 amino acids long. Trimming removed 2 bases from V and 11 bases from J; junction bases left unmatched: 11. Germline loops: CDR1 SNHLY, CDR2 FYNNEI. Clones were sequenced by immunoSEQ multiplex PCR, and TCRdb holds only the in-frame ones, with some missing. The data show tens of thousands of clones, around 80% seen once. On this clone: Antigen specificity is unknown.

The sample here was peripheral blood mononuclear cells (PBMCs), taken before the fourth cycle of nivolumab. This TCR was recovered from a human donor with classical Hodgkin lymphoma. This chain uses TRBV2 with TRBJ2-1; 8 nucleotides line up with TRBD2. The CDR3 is CASSEKSGGAVKQFF. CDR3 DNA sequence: TGTGCCAGCAGTGAAAAATCCGGGGGGGCAGTTAAGCAGTTCTTC. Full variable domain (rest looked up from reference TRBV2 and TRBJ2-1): EPEVTQTPSHQVTQMGQEVILRCVPISNHLYFYWYRQILGQKVEFLVSFYNNEISEKSEIFDDQFSVERPDGSNFTLKIRSTKLEDSAMYFCASSEKSGGAVKQFFGPGTRLTVL.